This TCR beta chain stems from a study of patients and donors after allogeneic stem cell transplantation. MiXCR was run by TCRdb on the RT-PCR reads, yielding one entry per CDR3 protein. The table records 190,000 or so distinct CDR3 sequences, less than 50% of them present only once. In its sample, this clonotype was seen many times. Germline lookup yields CDR1 SQVTM and CDR2 ANQGSEA. V was clipped by 7 bases and J by 8 bases; unmatched bases: 6. The CDR3 covers 12 residues. The chain employs TRBV29-1 and TRBJ2-1; 9 bases are shared with TRBD1. The specimen sequenced was blood, either unsorted or a sorted T cell fraction (not recorded which). The clonotype originates from a human donor who was either an allogeneic HSCT recipient or a stem cell or donor lymphocyte infusion donor (not recorded which). It is not recorded whose cells these are; they may come from a transplant donor. In DNA, the CDR3 is TGCAGCGCCCGGGACAGGGTAGATGAGCAGTTCTTC. Amino acid sequence: CSARDRVDEQFF.